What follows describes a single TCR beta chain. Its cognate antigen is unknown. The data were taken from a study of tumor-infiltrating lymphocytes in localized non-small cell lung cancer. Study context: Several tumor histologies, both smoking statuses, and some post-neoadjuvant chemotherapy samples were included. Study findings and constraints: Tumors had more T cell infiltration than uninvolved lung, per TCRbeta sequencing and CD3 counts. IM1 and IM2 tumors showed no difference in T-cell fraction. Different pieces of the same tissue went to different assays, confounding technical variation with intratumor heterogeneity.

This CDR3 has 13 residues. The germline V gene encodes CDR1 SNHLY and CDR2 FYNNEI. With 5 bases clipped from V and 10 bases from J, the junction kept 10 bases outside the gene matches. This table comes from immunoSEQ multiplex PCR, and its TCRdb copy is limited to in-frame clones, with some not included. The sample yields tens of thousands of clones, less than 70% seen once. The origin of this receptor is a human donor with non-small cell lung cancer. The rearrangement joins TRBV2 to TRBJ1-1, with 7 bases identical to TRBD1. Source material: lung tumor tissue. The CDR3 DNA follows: TGTGCCAGCAGTTTAATACAGGGGTCGGGAGCTTTCTTT. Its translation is CASSLIQGSGAFF.